Listed below are T cell receptor beta chains from one sample, sequenced in a study of blood T cell repertoires in COVID-19. The table came from immunoSEQ multiplex PCR; TCRdb's copy has only in-frame clones and leaves some out. The sample includes around 66,000 clones, about 90% of them seen just once. The sequencing input was peripheral blood. The receptors shown here come from a man aged 55 to 70 with acute or convalescent COVID-19. Each CDR3 is given with its conserved first and last residue. Each record gives: V gene, J gene, CDR3 protein.

v_gene: TRBV5-4; j_gene: TRBJ1-2; CDR3aa: CASTLAGAYGYTF
v_gene: TRBV6-5; j_gene: TRBJ2-5; CDR3aa: CASGRKETQYF
v_gene: TRBV9; j_gene: TRBJ1-4; CDR3aa: CASSVERGPPTNEKLFF
v_gene: TRBV12-3/TRBV12-4; j_gene: TRBJ2-7; CDR3aa: CASSSQGNEQYF
v_gene: TRBV5-8; j_gene: TRBJ1-1; CDR3aa: CASSVTGTGVGEAFF
v_gene: TRBV6-5; j_gene: TRBJ2-7; CDR3aa: CASRQTHRGSYEQYF
v_gene: TRBV7-2; j_gene: TRBJ1-2; CDR3aa: CASSSVQGINGYTF
v_gene: TRBV6-5; j_gene: TRBJ1-3; CDR3aa: CASSHRSSGNTIYF
v_gene: TRBV15; j_gene: TRBJ2-2; CDR3aa: CATSRLRGTGYANTGELFF
v_gene: TRBV7-2; j_gene: TRBJ2-3; CDR3aa: CASSFDGGPTDTQYF
v_gene: TRBV30; j_gene: TRBJ1-1; CDR3aa: CAWNYRGNTEAFF
v_gene: TRBV4-3; j_gene: TRBJ1-5; CDR3aa: CASSQTGTGNQPQHF
v_gene: TRBV14; j_gene: TRBJ2-2; CDR3aa: CASSQERGGLKITNTGELFF
v_gene: TRBV7-9; j_gene: TRBJ2-3; CDR3aa: CASSPASAGSSTDTQYF
v_gene: TRBV7-2; j_gene: TRBJ1-1; CDR3aa: CASSPVGRGKDTEAFF
v_gene: TRBV11-2; j_gene: TRBJ2-1; CDR3aa: CASSDGGNEQFF
v_gene: TRBV3-1/TRBV3-2; j_gene: TRBJ2-1; CDR3aa: CASSPTGGRWFF
v_gene: TRBV7-8; j_gene: TRBJ1-2; CDR3aa: CASSPRRDRGNYGYTF
v_gene: TRBV19; j_gene: TRBJ1-6; CDR3aa: CASGNRGYSPLHF
v_gene: TRBV6-1; j_gene: TRBJ1-1; CDR3aa: CASSEAKGAGYLDTEAFF
v_gene: TRBV6-1; j_gene: TRBJ1-2; CDR3aa: CASSEGGLSYGYTF
v_gene: TRBV11-2; j_gene: TRBJ1-1; CDR3aa: CASSLANGNTEAFF
v_gene: TRBV10-3; j_gene: TRBJ1-2; CDR3aa: CAISTENRGLSYGYTF
v_gene: TRBV5-1; j_gene: TRBJ2-1; CDR3aa: CASSPEAGGPQNEQFF
v_gene: TRBV10-1; j_gene: TRBJ1-3; CDR3aa: CASGDSYSGNTIYF
v_gene: TRBV9; j_gene: TRBJ2-7; CDR3aa: CASSLTGGGEQYF
v_gene: TRBV5-1; j_gene: TRBJ2-3; CDR3aa: CASRLTSSTDTQYF
v_gene: TRBV9; j_gene: TRBJ2-3; CDR3aa: CASSPGDGGATDTQYF
v_gene: TRBV7-8; j_gene: TRBJ2-1; CDR3aa: CASSLARRRNNEQFF
v_gene: TRBV9; j_gene: TRBJ2-1; CDR3aa: CASSVRGTTDNEQFF
v_gene: TRBV9; j_gene: TRBJ2-3; CDR3aa: CASSRTSGGPDTQYF
v_gene: TRBV25-1; j_gene: TRBJ1-2; CDR3aa: CASSERYGYTF
v_gene: TRBV5-4; j_gene: TRBJ2-5; CDR3aa: CASSWRSGGAGETQYF
v_gene: TRBV21-1; j_gene: TRBJ1-2; CDR3aa: CASSSPGLSYGYTF
v_gene: TRBV7-8; j_gene: TRBJ1-2; CDR3aa: CASTYLDRVNYGYTF
v_gene: TRBV30; j_gene: TRBJ1-5; CDR3aa: CAWSVSGRDFRRNQPQHF
v_gene: TRBV6-5; j_gene: TRBJ2-5; CDR3aa: CASSRTGGYQETQYF
v_gene: TRBV12-3/TRBV12-4; j_gene: TRBJ1-5; CDR3aa: CASSPGSNQPQHF
v_gene: TRBV10-2; j_gene: TRBJ1-5; CDR3aa: CASSESMRGPGQPQHF
v_gene: TRBV5-4; j_gene: TRBJ2-5; CDR3aa: CASSPGTSIGETQYF